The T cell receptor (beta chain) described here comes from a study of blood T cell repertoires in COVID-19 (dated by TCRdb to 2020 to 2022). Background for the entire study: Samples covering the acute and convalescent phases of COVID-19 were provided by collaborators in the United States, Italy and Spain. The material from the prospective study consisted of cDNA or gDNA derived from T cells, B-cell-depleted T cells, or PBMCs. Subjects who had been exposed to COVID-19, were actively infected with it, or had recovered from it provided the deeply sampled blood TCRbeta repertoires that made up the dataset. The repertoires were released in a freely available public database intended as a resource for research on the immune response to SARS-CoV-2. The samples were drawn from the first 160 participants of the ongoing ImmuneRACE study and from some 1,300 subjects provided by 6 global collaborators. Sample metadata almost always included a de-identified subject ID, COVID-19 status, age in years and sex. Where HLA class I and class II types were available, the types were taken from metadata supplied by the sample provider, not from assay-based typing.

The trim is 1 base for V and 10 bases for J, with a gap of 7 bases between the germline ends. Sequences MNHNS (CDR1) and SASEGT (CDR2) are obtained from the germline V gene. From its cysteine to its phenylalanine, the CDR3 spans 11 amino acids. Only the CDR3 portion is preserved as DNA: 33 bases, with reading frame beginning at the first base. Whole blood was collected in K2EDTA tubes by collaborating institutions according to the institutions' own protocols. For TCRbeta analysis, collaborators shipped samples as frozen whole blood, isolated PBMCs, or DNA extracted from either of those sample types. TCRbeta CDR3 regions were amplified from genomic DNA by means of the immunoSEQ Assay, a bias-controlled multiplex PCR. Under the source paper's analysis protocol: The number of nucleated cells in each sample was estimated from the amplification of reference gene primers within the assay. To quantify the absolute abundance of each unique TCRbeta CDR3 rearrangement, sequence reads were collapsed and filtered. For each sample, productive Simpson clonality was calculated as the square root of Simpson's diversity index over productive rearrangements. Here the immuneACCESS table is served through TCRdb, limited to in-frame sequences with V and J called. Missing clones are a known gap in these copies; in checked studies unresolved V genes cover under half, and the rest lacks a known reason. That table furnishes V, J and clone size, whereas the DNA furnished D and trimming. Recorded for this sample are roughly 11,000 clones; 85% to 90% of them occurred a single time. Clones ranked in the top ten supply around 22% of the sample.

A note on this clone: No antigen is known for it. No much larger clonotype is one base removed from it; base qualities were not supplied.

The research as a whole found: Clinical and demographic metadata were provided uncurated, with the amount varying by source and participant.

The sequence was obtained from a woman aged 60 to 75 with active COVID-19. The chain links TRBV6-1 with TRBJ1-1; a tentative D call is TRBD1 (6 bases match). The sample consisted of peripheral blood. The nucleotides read TGTGCCAGCAGTGAAGGGGGGCCAGCTTTCTTT. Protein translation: CASSEGGPAFF.